Shown below are 27 T cell receptor beta chains from a single sample sequenced in a study of beta chain features in type 1 diabetes. Notes on the study in general: Moderately but significantly shorter TCRB CDR3s were found in Type 1 diabetes patients in all four CD4+ subsets.

These receptors' targets are unknown. Isolated RNA was reverse transcribed in full, so expressed TCRB transcripts were sequenced. Produced via immunoSEQ multiplex PCR; TCRdb's table is partial and in-frame only. The data show around 690,000 clones, with roughly an eighth seen just once and about 0.11% held by the top ten. Input material: naive CD4+ T cells from blood. These receptors were obtained from a man under 40 with type 1 diabetes.

This clone was found a few times. V gene TRBV5-1 combines with J gene TRBJ2-3; D is undetermined. CDR3 length equals 15 residues. Germline values: CDR1 SGHRS, CDR2 YFSETQ. Trimming removed 0 bases from V and 0 bases from J, with 8 bases in between. CDR3: CASSLGTRSTDTQYF. CDR3 sequence (DNA): TGCGCCAGCAGCTTGGGAACTCGAAGCACAGATACGCAGTATTTT.

The sample holds one count of this clone. The J gene is TRBJ2-5, the V gene TRBV7-2, with D possibly being TRBD2 (7 bases). Germline CDR1 reads SGHTA; CDR2 reads FQGNSA. V was pared by 5 bases and J by 9 bases, with 25 bases between. This CDR3 is 16 amino acids long. The CDR3 nucleotides are TGTGCCAGCAGCGGGGACTATGGCGGGGGATCAGGGGCCCAGTACTTC. Its protein is CASSGDYGGGSGAQYF.

This sequence joins TRBV29-1 and TRBJ2-3; D might be TRBD1 (6 bases). Trimming stripped 2 bases from V and 0 bases from J, with 9 bases between. The CDR3 has 14 amino acids. Per the germline V gene, CDR1 is SQVTM and CDR2 is ANQGSEA. The CDR3, as DNA: TGCAGCGTTGAAAGGGGGTCGAGCACAGATACGCAGTATTTT. This gives the protein CSVERGSSTDTQYF.

The V call is TRBV28, the J call TRBJ2-1, with D possibly matching TRBD1 (6 bases). In germline, CDR1 is MDHEN, CDR2 SYDVKM. V was shortened by 3 bases and J by 10 bases, with 10 bases between the two germline ends. The length of the CDR3 is 12 residues. The CDR3 protein is CASSFPDREQFF. The CDR3 nucleotides are TGTGCCAGCAGTTTCCCGGACAGAGAGCAGTTCTTC. The full variable domain, completed using reference TRBV28 and TRBJ2-1, is DVKVTQSSRYLVKRTGEKVFLECVQDMDHENMFWYRQDPGLGLRLIYFSYDVKMKEKGDIPEGYSVSREKKERFSLILESASTNQTSMYLCASSFPDREQFFGPGTRLTVL.

This clone has just a few counts. This chain connects TRBV7-9 to TRBJ1-6; 7 bases are shared with TRBD1. The V and J ends lost 3 bases and 7 bases, in that order; junction bases with no gene match: 3. CDR3 size: 14 residues. Germline values: CDR1 SEHNR, CDR2 FQNEAQ (reference sequence). CDR3 residues: CASSLGQLNSPLHF. CDR3 DNA sequence: TGTGCCAGCAGCTTGGGACAGTTGAATTCACCCCTCCACTTT. The variable domain in full, completed from reference TRBV7-9 and TRBJ1-6, reads DTGVSQNPRHKITKRGQNVTFRCDPISEHNRLYWYRQTLGQGPEFLTYFQNEAQLEKSRLLSDRFSAERPKGSFSTLEIQRTEQGDSAMYLCASSLGQLNSPLHFGNGTRLTVT.

The chain carries TRBV30 and TRBJ1-6, with a tentative D call TRBD1 (5 bases). Trimming stripped 3 bases from V and 0 bases from J, with 15 bases between. Germline V gene lookup returns CDR1 GTSNPN and CDR2 SVGIG (reference sequence). There are 17 residues in the CDR3. The CDR3 protein is CAWSGGASSSYNSPLHF. CDR3 in DNA: TGTGCCTGGAGCGGAGGGGCATCGAGCTCCTATAATTCACCCCTCCACTTT.

This clone has a handful of counts. The chain combines TRBV6-1 with TRBJ1-6; the D is unclear. The CDR3 is 15 residues long. The V end was cut by 0 bases, the J end by 7 bases, with 10 bases between. The germline CDR1 and CDR2 sequences are MNHNS and SASEGT. The CDR3 here is CASSEALQLNSPLHF. The CDR3 nucleotides are TGTGCCAGCAGTGAAGCGCTGCAGCTAAATTCACCCCTCCACTTT.

The rearrangement links TRBV6-5 to TRBJ2-4, with D possibly matching TRBD2 (5 bases). CDR1 is MNHEY, CDR2 SVGAGI, per germline. The CDR3 runs to 14 residues. Between the trimmed V and J ends, which lost 6 bases and 0 bases, there was a span of 9 bases. In DNA form, the CDR3 reads TGTGCCAGCAGGTACGCGGGAGCCAAAAACATTCAGTACTTC. It is translated as CASRYAGAKNIQYF.

This clone has more than one count but fewer than ten. The genes are TRBV25-1 and TRBJ1-2, with a tentative D call TRBD1 (5 bases). This CDR3 is 13 amino acids long. CDR1 MGHDK and CDR2 SYGVNS come from the germline V gene. Trimming took 6 bases from V and 4 from J, leaving 12 bases between them. DNA for the CDR3: TGTGCCAGCAGCCTCTCAGGGTCCTATGGCTACACCTTC. Translating gives CASSLSGSYGYTF.

This clone came up once. The CDR3 is CASSSIGGSRNSPLHF. In nucleotides, the CDR3 is TGTGCCAGCAGTTCCATAGGGGGGTCCAGGAATTCACCCCTCCACTTT. The rearrangement uses TRBV27 and TRBJ1-6, with D possibly TRBD1 on 6 matching bases. Germline V CDR1 and CDR2: MNHEY, SMNVEV (reference sequence). The V end lost 4 bases, the J end lost 7 bases, and 17 bases lay between the germline ends. There are 16 residues in the CDR3.

CDR3 sequence (DNA): TGTGCCAGCTCACCGGCCATAGTAGTGGGCCCAACGAACTACGAGCAGTACTTC. Amino acids: CASSPAIVVGPTNYEQYF. The chain has TRBV18 and TRBJ2-7; unclear D gene. The CDR3 is made up of 18 amino acids. Deletions cut 3 bases from V and 3 bases from J, with 24 bases between. Germline assignment: CDR1 KGHSH and CDR2 LQKENI.

In this sample, this clone turned up a few times. This chain joins TRBV7-9 and TRBJ2-7, with TRBD2 as a possible D gene (5 bases). The CDR3 sequence is 14 residues long. V lost 5 bases and J lost 2, with 13 bases in between. In germline, CDR1 is SEHNR, CDR2 FQNEAQ (reference sequence). CDR3 nucleotide sequence: TGTGCCAGCAGCCTGATGGAGGCTGCCTACGAGCAGTACTTC. The encoded protein is CASSLMEAAYEQYF.

The chain uses TRBV29-1 and TRBJ2-1; D is perhaps TRBD1 (7 bases). Germline-derived CDR1 and CDR2 are SQVTM and ANQGSEA. The CDR3 extends over 12 amino acids. Trimming took 6 bases from V and 4 from J, leaving 10 bases between them. The CDR3 here is CSVAGGYNEQFF. The CDR3 region has the DNA TGCAGCGTCGCAGGGGGGTACAATGAGCAGTTCTTC.

This clone was observed a handful of times. This rearrangement joins TRBV7-7 to TRBJ2-2, with D unresolved. This CDR3 has 16 amino acids. V was shortened by 1 base and J by 3 bases, with 12 bases between the two germline ends. Per germline, CDR1 SSHAT and CDR2 FNYEAQ (reference sequence). The CDR3 sequence: CASSLGASDYTGELFF. DNA of the CDR3: TGTGCCAGCAGCTTAGGGGCCAGTGACTACACCGGGGAGCTGTTTTTT.

This clone was recorded a few times. V usage is TRBV9 and J usage is TRBJ1-1; 8 bases are shared with TRBD1. The CDR3 consists of 16 residues. Germline CDR1 reads SGDLS; CDR2 reads YYNGEE. The V gene end was trimmed by 0 bases and the J gene end by 0 bases; junction bases not matched to a gene: 4. The CDR3 sequence is CASSVGDRYMNTEAFF. CDR3 bases: TGTGCCAGCAGCGTAGGGGACAGGTACATGAACACTGAAGCTTTCTTT.

This sequence joins TRBV29-1 and TRBJ1-6, with D perhaps matching TRBD1 (6 bases). The germline V and J ends were trimmed by 7 bases and 7 bases, with 14 bases remaining between them. Germline values: CDR1 SQVTM, CDR2 ANQGSEA. The CDR3 is 13 residues long. The CDR3 nucleotides are TGCAGCGCCAGCAGGGGTCAAAATTCACCCCTCCACTTT. Its protein is CSASRGQNSPLHF.

This clone appeared many times. The chain is built from TRBV14 and TRBJ1-2; 8 nucleotides agree with TRBD1. Germline trimming cut 4 bases from V and 6 bases from J; bases unmatched to any gene: 13. Germline loops: CDR1 SGHDN, CDR2 FVKESK. This CDR3 has 16 amino acids. CDR3 region: CASSPLSSGQGNGYTF. The CDR3 region has the DNA TGTGCCAGCAGCCCATTATCATCAGGACAGGGAAATGGCTACACCTTC. The full variable domain, its missing parts supplied by reference TRBV14 and TRBJ1-2, is EAGVTQFPSHSVIEKGQTVTLRCDPISGHDNLYWYRRVMGKEIKFLLHFVKESKQDESGMPNNRFLAERTGGTYSTLKVQPAELEDSGVYFCASSPLSSGQGNGYTFGSGTRLTVV.

The sample holds a few counts of this clone. The sample carries other DNA sequences with the same CDR3. The chain combines TRBV25-1 with TRBJ2-7, with a weak D call TRBD2 (5 bases). Looked up from germline, CDR1 is MGHDK and CDR2 is SYGVNS. Trimming left V 4 bases short and J 4 bases short, with 11 bases between. This CDR3 is built from 13 residues. The CDR3 coding sequence is TGTGCCAGCAGTGGGCTAGCCAGATACGAGCAGTACTTC. It encodes CASSGLARYEQYF.

This clone has just a few counts. In DNA form, the CDR3 reads TGTGCCTTCTCGACCCGAAGGGATCAGCCCCAGCATTTT. As protein: CAFSTRRDQPQHF. This sequence joins TRBV30 and TRBJ1-5; D call uncertain. Germline CDR1 GTSNPN, CDR2 SVGIG (reference sequence). This CDR3 is built from 13 residues. Trimming took off 7 bases at V and 5 bases at J, with 15 bases between the two ends.

This rearrangement joins TRBV29-1 to TRBJ2-3; TRBD2 matches at 8 bases. This CDR3 contains 14 residues. The V and J ends lost 7 bases and 4 bases, in that order; junction bases with no gene match: 10. Germline V gene lookup returns CDR1 SQVTM and CDR2 ANQGSEA. The CDR3 DNA sequence: TGCAGCGACCACCGGGGGGGCAGGGCAGATACGCAGTATTTT. Encoded protein: CSDHRGGRADTQYF.

This clone came up a few times. The chain carries TRBV21-1 and TRBJ2-3; the table's D gene call, TRBD2, was not cross checked with the DNA. TRBV21-1 is a known pseudogene. The CDR3 sequence is 15 residues long. As DNA, the CDR3 is TGTGCCAGCAGCAACGGACCTGGGAGGACAGATACGCAGTATTTT. Its translation is CASSNGPGRTDTQYF.

V and J are TRBV2 and TRBJ2-2; TRBD1 might be the D (6 bases). The V and J ends lost 3 bases and 6 bases respectively, with 20 bases between them. Per germline, CDR1 SNHLY and CDR2 FYNNEI. The CDR3 is 17 residues long. DNA for the CDR3: TGTGCCAGCAGTGACATGGAACAGGGAAATTGGGCCGGGGAGCTGTTTTTT. It is translated as CASSDMEQGNWAGELFF.

This clone came up a few times. The CDR3 loop reads CASSLVSGSSYNEQFF. The CDR3 bases are TGCGCCAGCAGCTTGGTATCTGGGAGCTCCTACAATGAGCAGTTCTTC. The chain uses TRBV5-1 and TRBJ2-1; a possible D gene is TRBD2 (5 bases). Looked up from germline, CDR1 is SGHRS and CDR2 is YFSETQ. The CDR3 is 16 residues long. Between the trimmed V and J ends, which lost 0 bases and 0 bases, there was a span of 10 bases.

This clone turned up a few times. This chain connects TRBV5-4 to TRBJ2-7; the D is unclear. Germline CDR1 reads SGHNT; CDR2 reads YYREEE (reference sequence). Trimming removed 0 bases at V and 0 bases at J, with 7 bases between. The CDR3 extends over 14 amino acids. DNA of the CDR3: TGTGCCAGCAGCTTGGATATGGTCTCCTACGAGCAGTACTTC. This sequence encodes CASSLDMVSYEQYF.

This chain connects TRBV9 to TRBJ2-1; TRBD2 matches 7 bases. CDR1 is SGDLS and CDR2 is YYNGEE in the germline V gene. CDR3 size: 18 residues. The junction had 19 bases not matched to a gene; V was cut back by 7 bases and J by 3 bases. CDR3 bases: TGTGCCAGCTCCCCTCAAAGGGAGGGCAGTTCGCTCTACAATGAGCAGTTCTTC. Translated, it gives CASSPQREGSSLYNEQFF.

This clone was observed a handful of times. V usage is TRBV18 and J usage is TRBJ2-5; D possibly corresponds to TRBD1 (5 bases). The V end was cut by 0 bases, the J end by 5 bases, with 13 bases between. Germline lookup yields CDR1 KGHSH and CDR2 LQKENI. The CDR3 has 15 residues. The CDR3 bases are TGTGCCAGCTCACCACCGTCTCAGGGTGGGGAGACCCAGTACTTC. It is translated as CASSPPSQGGETQYF.

This clone was observed a handful of times. The sample contains more than one DNA sequence encoding this CDR3. This sequence joins TRBV5-1 and TRBJ1-5; D not resolved. CDR3 length: 15 residues. The germline gives CDR1 SGHRS, CDR2 YFSETQ. Trimming took 2 bases from V and 0 from J, leaving 9 bases between them. The chain's CDR3 is CASSLVPDSNQPQHF. CDR3 in DNA: TGCGCCAGCAGCTTAGTCCCAGATAGCAATCAGCCCCAGCATTTT.